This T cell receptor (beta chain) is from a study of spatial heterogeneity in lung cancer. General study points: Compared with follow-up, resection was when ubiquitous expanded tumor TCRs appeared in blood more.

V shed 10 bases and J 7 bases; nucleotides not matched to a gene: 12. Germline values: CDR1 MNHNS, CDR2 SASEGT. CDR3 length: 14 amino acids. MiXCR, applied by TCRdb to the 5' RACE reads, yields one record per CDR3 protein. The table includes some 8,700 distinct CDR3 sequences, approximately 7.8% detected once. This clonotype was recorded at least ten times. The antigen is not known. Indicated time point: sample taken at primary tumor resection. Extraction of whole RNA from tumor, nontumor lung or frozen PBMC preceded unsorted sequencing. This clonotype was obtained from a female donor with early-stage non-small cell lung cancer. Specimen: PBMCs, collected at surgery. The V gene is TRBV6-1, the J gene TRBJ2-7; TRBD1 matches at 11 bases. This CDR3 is CANSPGTGGREQYF. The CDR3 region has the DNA TGTGCCAACTCCCCCGGGACAGGGGGGAGGGAGCAGTACTTC.